These 29 T cell receptor beta chains were all obtained from the same sample, sequenced in a study of blood T cell repertoires in COVID-19. The table came from immunoSEQ multiplex PCR; TCRdb's copy has only in-frame clones and leaves some out. The sample lists approximately 260,000 clones; over 80% were seen once. The source material was peripheral blood. The receptors derive from a woman aged 70-85 years with COVID-19, enrolled during active disease.

This CDR3 reads CASSNGTDRVSDQPQHF. CDR3 DNA: TGTGCCAGCAGCAATGGGACCGACAGGGTTTCTGATCAGCCCCAGCATTTT. The chain employs TRBV21-1 and TRBJ1-5; TRBD1, the table's D call, was not compared with the DNA. TRBV21-1 is a pseudogene segment. This CDR3 has 17 residues.

V usage is TRBV7-3 and J usage is TRBJ1-6, with D unclear. CDR3 length: 15 residues. Germline values: CDR1 SGHTA, CDR2 FQGTGA. Deletions cut 0 bases from V and 9 bases from J, with 12 bases between. CDR3 nucleotides: TGTGCCAGCAGCTTAACGCCAGATACCAGTTCACCCCTCCACTTT. As protein: CASSLTPDTSSPLHF.

CDR3 in amino acids: CAWHQRREQYF. The CDR3 bases are TGTGCCTGGCACCAGAGGCGTGAGCAGTACTTC. The chain is built from TRBV30 and TRBJ2-7; D is unclear. This CDR3 region has 11 residues. In germline, CDR1 is GTSNPN, CDR2 SVGIG (reference sequence). V lost 5 bases, J lost 7 bases, and 12 bases lay in between.

In its sample, this clone was seen once. The chain is built from TRBV29-1 and TRBJ2-2; D possibly corresponds to TRBD1 (5 bases). The V gene's germline CDR1 is SQVTM and CDR2 ANQGSEA. V lost 1 base, J lost 4 bases, and 13 bases lay in between. This CDR3 region has 15 residues. CDR3 region: CSVEAWFQGTGELFF. As DNA, the CDR3 is TGCAGCGTTGAAGCGTGGTTTCAGGGCACCGGGGAGCTGTTTTTT.

The rearrangement links TRBV4-3 to TRBJ2-1; unclear D gene. Germline CDR1 LGHNA, CDR2 YSLEER. Deletions cut 4 bases from V and 8 bases from J, with 12 bases between. CDR3 length equals 13 residues. CDR3 in amino acids: CASSLRSGYEQFF. DNA of the CDR3: TGCGCCAGCAGCCTCCGTTCCGGGTATGAGCAGTTCTTC.

This clone was counted only a few times. The V call is TRBV7-9, the J call TRBJ2-1; 7 bases are shared with TRBD2. This CDR3 contains 12 residues. CDR1 and CDR2 from the germline V gene are SEHNR and FQNEAQ (reference sequence). The V and J ends lost 4 bases and 6 bases, in that order; junction bases with no gene match: 0. The CDR3 region is CASSSSGNEQFF. Here the CDR3 DNA reads TGTGCCAGCAGCTCTAGCGGCAATGAGCAGTTCTTC.

V is TRBV30 and J is TRBJ2-7; TRBD2 aligns across 11 bases. The CDR3 is made up of 15 amino acids. V lost 3 bases and J lost 3; bases outside the gene matches: 7. Germline V CDR1 and CDR2: GTSNPN, SVGIG (reference sequence). Written as DNA, the CDR3 is TGTGCCTGGAGCGCCGGGACTAGCGGAAACTACGAGCAGTACTTC. Translation: CAWSAGTSGNYEQYF. Full variable domain (remainder filled in from reference TRBV30 and TRBJ2-7): SQTIHQWPATLVQPVGSPLSLECTVEGTSNPNLYWYRQAAGRGLQLLFYSVGIGQISSEVPQNLSASRPQDRQFILSSKKLLLSDSGFYLCAWSAGTSGNYEQYFGPGTRLTVT.

This clone was counted a single time. The chain couples TRBV20-1 to TRBJ1-2; D unresolved. The V end lost 3 bases, the J end lost 4 bases, and 9 bases lay between the germline ends. Germline V gives CDR1 DFQATT, CDR2 SNEGSKA (reference sequence). The CDR3 totals 12 residues. CDR3 region: CSASQSVYGYTF. The DNA of the CDR3 is TGCAGTGCTAGTCAATCGGTCTATGGCTACACCTTC.

The chain joins TRBV10-3 to TRBJ1-2; TRBD1 might be the D (6 bases). V shed 6 bases and J shed 2 bases, with 7 bases lying between them. Germline V gene sequence: CDR1 ENHRY, CDR2 SYGVKD. This CDR3 is built from 12 residues. The CDR3 protein is CAISDRNYGYTF. In DNA, the CDR3 is TGTGCCATCAGCGACAGGAACTATGGCTACACCTTC.

This sequence joins TRBV18 and TRBJ2-3, with a weak D call TRBD1 (6 bases). The CDR3 extends over 13 amino acids. In germline, CDR1 is KGHSH, CDR2 LQKENI. V was pared by 4 bases and J by 2 bases, with 7 bases between. The CDR3 spells CASSQGDTDTQYF. DNA of the CDR3: TGTGCCAGCTCACAGGGGGACACAGATACGCAGTATTTT.

The sample holds one count of this clone. The genes are TRBV30 and TRBJ1-2; no reliable D call. In germline, CDR1 is GTSNPN, CDR2 SVGIG (reference sequence). CDR3 length equals 13 residues. The ends were cut back, 0 bases at V and 8 bases at J, with 13 bases in the middle. The DNA of the CDR3 is TGTGCCTGGAGTGTACTGAGGGCAGCCGGCTACACCTTC. Its protein product is CAWSVLRAAGYTF.

The chain combines TRBV3-1 (or the pseudogene TRBV3-2) with TRBJ2-2; 9 nucleotides match TRBD1. This CDR3 is 21 amino acids long. Germline V gene lookup returns CDR1 LGHDT and CDR2 YNNKEL (reference sequence). V dropped 6 bases and J dropped 4; count of bases not matched to a gene: 24. CDR3 sequence (DNA): TGTGCCAGCAGTGATACGAGGAGGGACAGGGACCTACCCCGAAGCACCGGGGAGCTGTTTTTT. This translates into CASSDTRRDRDLPRSTGELFF.

This chain connects TRBV19 to TRBJ2-7; 12 bases match TRBD1. The CDR3 spans 17 residues. Per germline, CDR1 LNHDA and CDR2 SQIVND (reference sequence). V lost 4 bases, J lost 2 bases, and 9 bases stayed unmatched. CDR3 residues: CASSNPGQGAKTYEQYF. The CDR3, as DNA: TGTGCCAGTAGTAACCCGGGACAGGGGGCGAAGACCTACGAGCAGTACTTC.

For the CDR3, the DNA is TGCAGCGTTGAAGTACGAGGGACAGATACGCAGTATTTT. This sequence encodes CSVEVRGTDTQYF. This chain joins TRBV29-1 and TRBJ2-3; TRBD2 might be the D (5 bases). This CDR3 spans 13 amino acids. Trimming left V 1 base short and J 3 bases short, with 8 bases between. Germline lookup yields CDR1 SQVTM and CDR2 ANQGSEA.

The V and J genes are TRBV19 and TRBJ1-5; 8 bases are a match to TRBD1. The V segment lost 7 bases and the J segment 0 bases; nucleotides outside the gene matches: 14. The CDR3 contains 18 residues. Germline values: CDR1 LNHDA, CDR2 SQIVND (reference sequence). In DNA form, the CDR3 reads TGTGCCAGTACCGAGGTACAGGGGGGTTTTTATAGCAATCAGCCCCAGCATTTT. Translated, it gives CASTEVQGGFYSNQPQHF. Full variable domain (remainder filled in from reference TRBV19 and TRBJ1-5): DGGITQSPKYLFRKEGQNVTLSCEQNLNHDAMYWYRQDPGQGLRLIYYSQIVNDFQKGDIAEGYSVSREKKESFPLTVTSAQKNPTAFYLCASTEVQGGFYSNQPQHFGDGTRLSIL.

V and J are TRBV19 and TRBJ2-7; D may be TRBD1 (6 bases). V was pared by 5 bases and J by 4 bases, with 15 bases between. From germline, CDR1 is LNHDA and CDR2 SQIVND (reference sequence). The CDR3 has 14 residues. The CDR3 region has the DNA TGTGCCAGTAGTTACGTGGACAGATCTTACGAGCAGTACTTC. Encoded protein: CASSYVDRSYEQYF.

On this clone itself: Other DNA sequences in this sample translate to the same CDR3. The chain carries TRBV30 and TRBJ1-2; maybe TRBD1 (6 bases). From germline, CDR1 is GTSNPN and CDR2 SVGIG (reference sequence). The CDR3 sequence is 12 residues long. V lost 5 bases and J 0 bases, leaving 7 bases between the germline ends. Written as DNA, the CDR3 is TGTGCCTGGGGGGACACTAACTATGGCTACACCTTC. The encoded protein is CAWGDTNYGYTF.

The J gene is TRBJ2-7, the V gene TRBV13; 8 positions match TRBD2. The CDR3 loop spans 15 amino acids. J gave up 2 bases and V 5 bases, and 8 bases lay outside the gene matches. CDR1 is PRHDT, CDR2 FYEKMQ, per germline (reference sequence). CDR3 sequence (DNA): TGTGCCAGCAGCCGAGGGTCGGGGGGGGCCTACGAGCAGTACTTC. Protein product: CASSRGSGGAYEQYF.

The chain is built from TRBV4-1 and TRBJ2-7, with D possibly TRBD1 on 5 matching bases. Trimming cost V 0 bases and J 6 bases, with 18 bases left between them. The CDR3 is made up of 16 amino acids. Looked up from germline, CDR1 is MGHRA and CDR2 is YSYEKL. The CDR3 region has the DNA TGCGCCAGCAGCCAAGAGGAGAGAAGGGGCCTCCTCGAGCAGTACTTC. Encoded protein: CASSQEERRGLLEQYF.

The chain combines TRBV27 with TRBJ1-1, with D possibly matching TRBD1 (5 bases). The CDR3 length is 15 residues. CDR1 and CDR2 (germline): MNHEY, SMNVEV (reference sequence). V dropped 7 bases and J dropped 4 bases, with 19 bases sitting between them. The CDR3 is CASIPAGMGGTEAFF. The DNA for the CDR3 is TGTGCCAGCATTCCCGCTGGTATGGGGGGCACTGAAGCTTTCTTT.

The chain is built from TRBV27 and TRBJ1-4; D remains unclear. V lost 6 bases, J lost 8 bases, and 13 bases lay in between. This CDR3 is 13 amino acids long. Germline-derived CDR1 and CDR2 are MNHEY and SMNVEV (reference sequence). Written as DNA, the CDR3 is TGTGCCAGCAGGCGGGTCTCTTCGGAAAAACTGTTTTTT. Protein product: CASRRVSSEKLFF. The full variable domain, completed using reference TRBV27 and TRBJ1-4, is EAQVTQNPRYLITVTGKKLTVTCSQNMNHEYMSWYRQDPGLGLRQIYYSMNVEVTDKGDVPEGYKVSRKEKRNFPLILESPSPNQTSLYFCASRRVSSEKLFFGSGTQLSVL.

This chain uses TRBV11-3 with TRBJ1-3; no firm D call. The germline V and J ends were trimmed by 1 base and 4 bases, with 11 bases remaining between them. CDR3 length: 15 amino acids. Germline CDR1 reads SGHNT; CDR2 reads YENEEA. This chain's CDR3 is CASSLGGIAGNTIYF. The CDR3 DNA is TGTGCCAGCAGCTTAGGAGGAATTGCCGGAAACACCATATATTTT.

The chain uses TRBV5-1 and TRBJ1-1, with 8 nucleotides matching TRBD1. Per the germline V gene, CDR1 is SGHRS and CDR2 is YFSETQ. V shed 4 bases, J shed 3 bases, and the junction held 5 bases outside the gene matches. This CDR3 has 14 amino acids. CDR3 region: CASSIRGRDTEAFF. CDR3 bases: TGCGCCAGCAGCATCAGGGGGCGCGACACTGAAGCTTTCTTT.

V gene TRBV4-3 combines with J gene TRBJ2-1; 10 bases line up with TRBD2. There are 16 residues in the CDR3. Germline assignment: CDR1 LGHNA and CDR2 YSLEER. The junction had 5 bases not matched to a gene; V was cut back by 1 base and J by 5 bases. The CDR3 DNA reads TGCGCCAGCAGCCAAGCATTCCTAGCGGGAGACAATGAGCAGTTCTTC. Translating it yields CASSQAFLAGDNEQFF.

The chain has TRBV9 and TRBJ1-1; TRBD1 matches at 7 bases. The CDR3 has 13 amino acids. Germline V gene sequence: CDR1 SGDLS, CDR2 YYNGEE. V dropped 2 bases and J dropped 4; count of bases not matched to a gene: 2. The CDR3 spells CASSVTGTTEAFF. The CDR3 DNA sequence: TGTGCCAGCAGCGTGACAGGGACCACTGAAGCTTTCTTT.

This sequence joins TRBV11-3 and TRBJ2-7; TRBD1 matches at 9 bases. The germline V gene has CDR1 SGHNT and CDR2 YENEEA. V gave up 0 bases and J gave up 9 bases; unmatched junction bases: 3. The CDR3 is 13 residues long. Here the CDR3 DNA reads TGTGCCAGCAGCTTAGATGGGACAGGGAGGCAGTACTTC. Protein sequence: CASSLDGTGRQYF.

The genes are TRBV21-1 and TRBJ2-3; the table's D call, TRBD2, has no DNA check behind it. TRBV21-1 is tagged as a pseudogene. There are 13 residues in the CDR3. The CDR3 region has the DNA TGTGCCAGCACTAGCGGGAGCACAGATACGCAGTATTTT. Protein product: CASTSGSTDTQYF.

The chain uses TRBV28 and TRBJ1-5, with a tentative D call TRBD1 (6 bases). The CDR3 is 16 residues long. With 7 bases removed from V and 1 base from J, the gap between germline ends came to 17 bases. Germline V gene lookup returns CDR1 MDHEN and CDR2 SYDVKM. CDR3 bases: TGTGCCAGCATACCATTTACAGGGTCCAGCAATCAGCCCCAGCATTTT. It yields the protein CASIPFTGSSNQPQHF.

The genes are TRBV19 and TRBJ1-5; tentatively, D is TRBD1 (5 bases). Germline assignment: CDR1 LNHDA and CDR2 SQIVND (reference sequence). Trimming stripped 6 bases from V and 6 bases from J, with 9 bases between. This CDR3 contains 12 residues. The CDR3 DNA reads as TGTGCCAGTAGCGTTAGGGGTCAGCCCCAGCATTTT. Translation gives CASSVRGQPQHF.